This TCR beta chain originates from a study of tumor-infiltrating lymphocytes in oesophageal squamous cell carcinoma. TCRdb fed the PCR reads into MiXCR, producing one record per CDR3 protein. The sample holds about 12,000 distinct CDR3 sequences, about 50% seen once. Trimming pared 10 bases from V and 4 bases from J, leaving 12 bases between. The CDR3 spans 12 residues. In germline, CDR1 is MNHNS, CDR2 SASEGT. The rearrangement joins TRBV6-1 to TRBJ2-3; D might be TRBD1 (6 bases). The TCR originated in a female donor with esophageal squamous cell carcinoma. The sequenced sample consisted of esophageal tumor tissue. The CDR3 loop reads CATRRGPDTQYF. As DNA, the CDR3 is TGTGCCACCCGCAGGGGACCAGATACGCAGTATTTT.